What follows are 29 T cell receptor beta chains derived from one specimen sequenced in a study of blood T cell repertoires in COVID-19. Measured with immunoSEQ multiplex PCR; TCRdb has only the in-frame clones, and not every one. The table includes 270,000 or so clones, roughly 90% detected once. Sequences were obtained from peripheral blood. The receptors derive from a woman in her twenties or thirties with active or convalescent COVID-19.

This chain joins TRBV24-1 and TRBJ1-1, with 7 nucleotides matching TRBD1. CDR1 is KGHDR, CDR2 SFDVKD, per germline. After removal of 3 bases from V and 7 bases from J, the junction contained 7 bases not matched to a gene. CDR3 length: 14 residues. In nucleotides, the CDR3 is TGTGCCACCAGTGATCCATACAGGGGTAATGAAGCTTTCTTT. This translates into CATSDPYRGNEAFF.

The chain uses TRBV3-1 (or the pseudogene TRBV3-2) and TRBJ1-2; D possibly corresponds to TRBD1 (6 bases). CDR1 LGHDT and CDR2 YNNKEL come from the germline V gene (reference sequence). This CDR3 contains 13 residues. Trimming removed 6 bases from V and 13 bases from J, with 21 bases in between. The CDR3 coding sequence is TGTGCCAGCAGTCTGAATTTACAGGGCGTCTTCACCTTC. It codes for CASSLNLQGVFTF.

This clone was seen a handful of times. Written as DNA, the CDR3 is TGCAGCGTTCTACAGAGCTCTGGGGCCAACGTCCTGACTTTC. As protein: CSVLQSSGANVLTF. The chain couples TRBV29-1 to TRBJ2-6; D is unresolved. CDR1 is SQVTM and CDR2 is ANQGSEA in the germline V gene. V was cut by 5 bases and J by 0 bases, with 8 bases left in between. The CDR3 is 14 amino acids.

The genes are TRBV7-6 and TRBJ1-6, with TRBD1 identical over 7 bases. This CDR3 has 17 residues. Germline V gene sequence: CDR1 SGHVS, CDR2 FNYEAQ. V lost 5 bases and J lost 0; bases outside the gene matches: 7. CDR3: CASSARGQSSYNSPLHF. The CDR3 DNA is TGTGCCAGCAGCGCCCGGGGACAGAGCTCCTATAATTCACCCCTCCACTTT.

The rearrangement links TRBV5-1 to TRBJ1-1, with a weak D call TRBD1 (6 bases). There are 14 residues in the CDR3. Germline CDR1 is SGHRS and CDR2 is YFSETQ. The V end lost 1 base, the J end lost 3 bases, and 10 bases lay between the germline ends. CDR3 sequence reads: CASSLKQGYTEAFF. DNA of the CDR3: TGCGCCAGCAGCTTGAAACAGGGATACACTGAAGCTTTCTTT. The entire variable domain, with the rest obtained from reference TRBV5-1 and TRBJ1-1, is as follows: KAGVTQTPRYLIKTRGQQVTLSCSPISGHRSVSWYQQTPGQGLQFLFEYFSETQRNKGNFPGRFSGRQFSNSRSEMNVSTLELGDSALYLCASSLKQGYTEAFFGQGTRLTVV.

The chain has TRBV27 and TRBJ1-5; possible D gene TRBD1, 6 bases. Germline V lookup: CDR1 MNHEY, CDR2 SMNVEV (reference sequence). The CDR3 extends over 16 amino acids. Trimming removed 6 bases from V and 2 bases from J, with 17 bases in between. The CDR3: CASSPGQMGGNQPQHF. Written as DNA, the CDR3 is TGTGCCAGCAGCCCCGGACAGATGGGTGGCAATCAGCCCCAGCATTTT.

The rearrangement uses TRBV9 and TRBJ1-1; 10 bases align to TRBD1. CDR1 is SGDLS and CDR2 is YYNGEE in the germline V gene. V lost 4 bases to trimming and J lost 5 bases; unmatched junction nucleotides: 5. CDR3 length equals 14 residues. The CDR3 spells CASSRGTGATEAFF. The CDR3 DNA reads TGTGCCAGCAGCCGGGGGACAGGGGCGACTGAAGCTTTCTTT.

The gene calls are TRBV29-1 and TRBJ1-1; 7 bases agree with TRBD1. Per the germline V gene, CDR1 is SQVTM and CDR2 is ANQGSEA. With V trimmed by 4 bases and J by 5 bases, 10 bases remained unmatched. The CDR3 runs 14 residues. CDR3 nucleotides: TGCAGCGTTGGGGAAGGGGGCGCGGTAACTGAAGCTTTCTTT. It translates to CSVGEGGAVTEAFF.

The chain combines TRBV7-8 with TRBJ1-5, with D possibly TRBD1 on 6 matching bases. This CDR3 has 16 residues. Trimming pared 4 bases from V and 3 bases from J, leaving 16 bases between. From germline, CDR1 is SGHVS and CDR2 FQNEAQ. In DNA form, the CDR3 reads TGTGCCAGCAGCTCCCGGCCGACAGGAAACAATCAGCCCCAGCATTTT. The encoded protein is CASSSRPTGNNQPQHF.

This chain joins TRBV7-2 and TRBJ2-7; 7 nucleotides match TRBD2. Germline trimming cut 3 bases from V and 5 bases from J; bases unmatched to any gene: 10. In germline, CDR1 is SGHTA, CDR2 FQGNSA. The CDR3 sequence is 15 residues long. The CDR3 DNA reads as TGTGCCAGCAGCTTGAGCGGGGCAAGCGGACACGAGCAGTACTTC. This codes for CASSLSGASGHEQYF.

This chain links TRBV3-1 (or the pseudogene TRBV3-2) with TRBJ1-3; D may be TRBD1 (6 bases). The germline gives CDR1 LGHDT, CDR2 YNNKEL (reference sequence). The CDR3 totals 17 residues. V dropped 1 base and J dropped 0 bases, with 13 bases sitting between them. CDR3 amino acids: CASSQGVLGGSGNTIYF. DNA of the CDR3: TGTGCCAGCAGCCAAGGAGTCCTAGGGGGCTCTGGAAACACCATATATTTT.

This chain connects TRBV11-1 to TRBJ2-4; TRBD1 is a possible D gene (6 bases). The germline V gene encodes CDR1 SGHAT and CDR2 FQDESV (reference sequence). The CDR3 covers 14 residues. Trimming shortened V by 5 bases and J by 9 bases, and 17 bases separated the two germline ends. The CDR3 bases are TGTGCCAGCAGCGAGACAGGCCCCACAGGCATTCAGTACTTC. It specifies CASSETGPTGIQYF.

The genes are TRBV27 and TRBJ1-3, with D perhaps matching TRBD1 (6 bases). The germline V gene encodes CDR1 MNHEY and CDR2 SMNVEV (reference sequence). Trimming took off 2 bases at V and 2 bases at J, with 10 bases between the two ends. This CDR3 comprises 15 residues. Here the CDR3 reads CASSLAGAAGNTIYF. Written as DNA, the CDR3 is TGTGCCAGCAGTTTAGCGGGGGCGGCTGGAAACACCATATATTTT.

The rearrangement joins TRBV27 to TRBJ1-6; D gene ambiguous. CDR1 and CDR2 (germline): MNHEY, SMNVEV (reference sequence). V lost 4 bases, J lost 7 bases, and 11 bases lay in between. This CDR3 is 14 amino acids long. DNA of the CDR3: TGTGCCAGCAGTTGGGCGTTATACAATTCACCCCTCCACTTT. Protein product: CASSWALYNSPLHF.

This clone was seen only once. This chain joins TRBV4-2 and TRBJ2-1; weak D call: TRBD2 (5 bases). V gave up 0 bases and J gave up 9 bases, with 12 bases separating them. The CDR3 contains 14 residues. Germline lookup yields CDR1 LGHNA and CDR2 YNFKEQ. CDR3 DNA: TGTGCCAGCAGCCAAGATCCTAGCCTGCCTGAGCAGTTCTTC. Protein product: CASSQDPSLPEQFF.

The gene calls are TRBV7-2 and TRBJ1-4; D is perhaps TRBD1 (5 bases). This CDR3 is built from 13 residues. V lost 4 bases and J lost 8, with 11 bases in between. CDR1 is SGHTA, CDR2 FQGNSA, per germline. This chain's CDR3 is CASSSNRGEKLFF. The CDR3 DNA sequence: TGTGCCAGCAGCTCGAACCGGGGGGAAAAACTGTTTTTT.

The chain carries TRBV9 and TRBJ2-3, with a tentative D call TRBD2 (5 bases). The CDR3 covers 12 residues. The V end lost 6 bases, the J end lost 9 bases, and 14 bases lay between the germline ends. Germline assignment: CDR1 SGDLS and CDR2 YYNGEE. CDR3 in DNA: TGTGCCAGCACCCCGGACTTCTTAACGCAGTATTTT. Translated: CASTPDFLTQYF.

The V call is TRBV30, the J call TRBJ2-1, with a possible D match to TRBD1 (5 bases). Trimming removed 0 bases from V and 9 bases from J, with 12 bases in between. This CDR3 has 13 amino acids. In germline, CDR1 is GTSNPN, CDR2 SVGIG (reference sequence). This CDR3 reads CAWSVLGRGEQFF. The CDR3 nucleotides read TGTGCCTGGAGTGTACTGGGGCGTGGTGAGCAGTTCTTC.

The chain couples TRBV6-5 to TRBJ2-3; 10 bases align to TRBD2. CDR1 and CDR2 from the germline V gene are MNHEY and SVGAGI. This CDR3 region has 12 residues. V shed 6 bases and J 14 bases; nucleotides not matched to a gene: 8. The CDR3 nucleotides read TGTGCCAGCAGCCGGGCTAGCGGGGGATGGTATTTT. Residues: CASSRASGGWYF.

Concerning this clone: Different DNA sequences within this sample yield the same CDR3. The rearrangement links TRBV5-1 to TRBJ2-5; the D gene is possibly TRBD2 (6 bases). The CDR3 length is 15 residues. Deletions cut 5 bases from V and 1 base from J, with 15 bases between. Germline V lookup: CDR1 SGHRS, CDR2 YFSETQ. CDR3 sequence: CASSLGAGPQETQYF. CDR3 sequence (DNA): TGCGCCAGCAGTCTCGGGGCGGGGCCCCAAGAGACCCAGTACTTC.

The chain links TRBV6-5 to TRBJ2-7; D is ambiguous. CDR1 MNHEY and CDR2 SVGAGI come from the germline V gene. Trimming cost V 8 bases and J 3 bases, with 20 bases left between them. The CDR3 has 15 residues. In nucleotides, the CDR3 is TGTGCCAGCGCTGGCCAGTCCGTCGTTTTCTACGAGCAGTACTTC. Amino acids: CASAGQSVVFYEQYF.

The rearrangement links TRBV5-1 to TRBJ1-2; a weak D match, TRBD1 (6 bases). The V gene's germline CDR1 is SGHRS and CDR2 YFSETQ. CDR3 length: 15 amino acids. Trimming removed 0 bases at V and 7 bases at J, with 16 bases between. The CDR3 spells CASSLAGWGPGGYTF. CDR3 DNA: TGCGCCAGCAGCTTGGCCGGTTGGGGGCCGGGTGGCTACACCTTC.

This clone was seen only once. The genes are TRBV28 and TRBJ2-7, with D possibly being TRBD2 (5 bases). The CDR3 length is 17 residues. V lost 1 base and J 4 bases, leaving 20 bases between the germline ends. Germline V lookup: CDR1 MDHEN, CDR2 SYDVKM. CDR3 amino acids: CASSLSLRTSLGYEQYF. As DNA, the CDR3 is TGTGCCAGCAGTTTATCACTCCGGACTTCCTTGGGGTACGAGCAGTACTTC.

The chain carries TRBV4-3 and TRBJ1-2, with 9 bases lining up with TRBD1. This CDR3 comprises 15 residues. Germline CDR1 and CDR2: LGHNA and YSLEER. The V gene end was trimmed by 4 bases and the J gene end by 8 bases; junction bases not matched to a gene: 11. CDR3 sequence reads: CASSPSPGTGLGYTF. CDR3 in DNA: TGCGCCAGCAGCCCTAGTCCCGGGACAGGGTTGGGCTACACCTTC.

This chain links TRBV6-2 or TRBV6-3 with TRBJ1-5, with 8 bases lining up with TRBD1. From germline, CDR1 is MNHEY and CDR2 SVGEGT. The CDR3 has 15 residues. The J segment lost 7 bases and the V segment lost 5 bases, leaving 10 bases of the junction unmatched. CDR3 sequence reads: CASSRLAGQVQPQHF. CDR3 nucleotide sequence: TGTGCCAGCAGTCGACTGGCGGGACAGGTACAGCCCCAGCATTTT.

This chain links TRBV10-1 with TRBJ2-3, with D perhaps matching TRBD2 (7 bases). V shed 5 bases and J shed 5 bases, with 17 bases lying between them. This CDR3 region has 15 residues. Germline lookup yields CDR1 WNHNN and CDR2 SYGVQD (reference sequence). This CDR3 is CASSPSRGAIDTQYF. Written as DNA, the CDR3 is TGCGCCAGCAGTCCCTCCCGGGGGGCAATAGATACGCAGTATTTT.

This chain connects TRBV5-1 to TRBJ1-1, with a possible D match to TRBD1 (6 bases). The CDR3 runs to 15 residues. The V gene's germline CDR1 is SGHRS and CDR2 YFSETQ. V was trimmed by 7 bases and J by 0 bases, leaving 16 bases between them. The CDR3 DNA sequence: TGCGCCAGCGGCCCCGAGGGACACTTGAACACTGAAGCTTTCTTT. Translated: CASGPEGHLNTEAFF.

The rearrangement links TRBV30 to TRBJ2-7; D gene uncertain. This CDR3 contains 13 residues. Trimming stripped 2 bases from V and 2 bases from J, with 10 bases between. Germline V lookup: CDR1 GTSNPN, CDR2 SVGIG (reference sequence). The CDR3 DNA reads TGTGCCTGGAGTTCCCACCAGGCCTACGAGCAGTACTTC. The encoded protein is CAWSSHQAYEQYF. The variable domain in full, with the rest retrieved from reference TRBV30 and TRBJ2-7, is SQTIHQWPATLVQPVGSPLSLECTVEGTSNPNLYWYRQAAGRGLQLLFYSVGIGQISSEVPQNLSASRPQDRQFILSSKKLLLSDSGFYLCAWSSHQAYEQYFGPGTRLTVT.

The chain employs TRBV7-8 and TRBJ2-1; a weak D match, TRBD2 (5 bases). V was pared by 3 bases and J by 12 bases, with 18 bases between. Looked up from germline, CDR1 is SGHVS and CDR2 is FQNEAQ. The CDR3 totals 14 residues. For the CDR3, the DNA is TGTGCCAGCAGCTTGGGATGGACTTCCCAAGGGCAGTTCTTC. It encodes CASSLGWTSQGQFF.